A selection of T cell receptor beta chains follows, all from one sample in a study of blood T cells in healthy people across ages. TCRdb called the 5' RACE reads again in MiXCR, with one record for every CDR3 protein. The table lists over 700,000 distinct CDR3 sequences, around half of them singletons. Source material: blood. These receptors originate from an elderly man in good health. The conserved cysteine and the conserved F or W are not part of the CDR3 here. D genes are given only for firm matches.

d_call,j_call,v_call,cdr3_aa
NA,TRBJ2-1,TRBV11-3,ASRRGYFNEQF
TRBD1,NA,TRBV18,ASSPGTGHEQY
NA,TRBJ2-5,TRBV7-2,ASSQRTGEGTQY
TRBD1,TRBJ2-7,TRBV29-1,SAGQGAYEQY
TRBD2,TRBJ2-1,TRBV28,ASSTTGLAGAYNEQF
TRBD2,TRBJ2-2,TRBV29-1,SVEDPGRDTGELF
NA,TRBJ1-2,TRBV25-1,ASSADYGYT
TRBD1,TRBJ2-5,TRBV6-1,ASSRSGQGASYNEQY
NA,TRBJ2-1,TRBV9,ASSVDGVNYNEQF
TRBD2,TRBJ2-7,TRBV5-1,ASSLTGLAGYEQY
NA,TRBJ1-5,TRBV3-1,ASSQDSVTQPQH
NA,TRBJ1-2,TRBV7-8,ASSPGTPHGYT
NA,TRBJ1-2,TRBV10-3,AISETVNYGYT
TRBD1,TRBJ1-2,TRBV4-1,ASSRRTGRQDYGYT
TRBD1,TRBJ2-4,TRBV28,ASSSDRGFVSEQY
NA,TRBJ1-2,TRBV3-1,AGTGGGASSGYT
TRBD2,NA,TRBV29-1,SVEGLAGGRATYNEQY
NA,TRBJ2-3,TRBV14,ASSQLWGDRPYTDTQY
TRBD1,TRBJ1-6,TRBV5-1,ASSLDGRGGNSPLH
TRBD2,TRBJ2-7,TRBV12-3/TRBV12-4,ASSLQTSGDHYEQY
NA,TRBJ2-3,TRBV18,ASSPPSGSNTQY
TRBD2,TRBJ2-7,TRBV10-3,AITGTSGRLIDEQY
NA,TRBJ2-1,TRBV10-3,AISDGAANEQF
NA,TRBJ2-3,TRBV12-3/TRBV12-4,ASSFGNRYAY
NA,TRBJ2-7,TRBV25-1,ASSEEGYRYEQY
NA,TRBJ2-1,TRBV3-1,ASKAHGGNEQF
TRBD2,TRBJ2-3,TRBV9,ASSVGGTSGTDTQY
TRBD2,NA,TRBV4-2,ASSQDLSGRLYEQY
TRBD1,TRBJ1-6,TRBV6-2/TRBV6-3,ASKPGQGLGSPLH
NA,TRBJ1-2,TRBV11-2,ASSLIGQFQFNYGYT
NA,TRBJ2-1,TRBV3-1,ASSQSPSWPYNEQF
NA,TRBJ2-1,TRBV4-1,ASSQGTSGEQF
TRBD2,NA,TRBV3-1,ASSLRGGAGGRHNEQY
TRBD2,TRBJ2-7,TRBV3-1,ASSPTSVIYEQY
TRBD1,TRBJ1-5,TRBV12-3/TRBV12-4,ASKGGPQPQH